This is a list of T cell receptor beta chains from one sample in a study of human T cells and chemical hapten exposure. Each CDR3 protein gets one entry after TCRdb re-called the RACE reads with MiXCR. This table holds 35,000 to 50,000 distinct CDR3 sequences, approximately 4% found once. Sequenced sample: whole blood. The origin of the receptors is a human donor in good health. Some clones in this sample may be carry-over from other donors' samples. Each CDR3 is given without its conserved first and last residue. Each record gives: CDR3 length, clone size, V gene, CDR3 protein. Rows may omit the clone size; those that give it use once, few, many or a size class.

11 many TRBV6-6 ASSLGPHQPQH
12 many TRBV6-6 ASSSDGGNSPLH
11 many TRBV6-5 ASSQTGRTEAF
11 many TRBV29-1 SGDLSSYNEQF
12 few TRBV30 ASALAGITDTQY
13 many TRBV27 ASSFSSRPTGELF
13 - TRBV5-1 ASSIRTGADSPLH
15 many TRBV11-3 ASSLAFLGLKVDEQF
15 many TRBV24-1 ATSGPSGILHTGELF
11 - TRBV5-4 ASSFKGGTGAF
15 few TRBV5-1 ASSLSVTNSGANVLT
11 many TRBV20-1 SARSTQRGEAF
13 - TRBV6-4 ASSEGGRRTDTQY
11 many TRBV28 ASSSGGRYEQY
14 - TRBV28 ASSSPWTDNNEKLF
14 few TRBV20-1 SAGKGGAVSTDTQY
13 - TRBV13 ASSFSLRANTEAF
15 - TRBV6-6 ASSYSRGDRAYNEQF
12 many TRBV18 ASSPTGPAPEQF
12 many TRBV29-1 SVPVGQGAGEQY
14 - TRBV6-1 ASSEGAGRATGELF
14 many TRBV24-1 ATSGGLAVYYNEQF
12 - TRBV7-2 ASSYSSGRGEQF
12 many TRBV6-5 ASSEGLGSQPQH
10 few TRBV12-3/TRBV12-4 ASSRTGGDAF
11 few TRBV6-5 ASSLNGNTEAF
14 few TRBV7-6 ASSLGWGSSPYEQY
11 many TRBV29-1 SVMTGELFGYT
12 few TRBV27 ASSRQGASQPQH
11 many TRBV6-5 ASSDRGQEKLF
11 - TRBV18 ASSPNRGAGYT
11 many TRBV7-3 ASRSGTNEKLF
12 few TRBV10-3 AIRGTGGIAEAF
11 many TRBV20-1 SAKDTVHSPLH
11 few TRBV10-3 AISESGAEKLF
11 few TRBV20-1 SAGTQEDSPLH
14 many TRBV5-1 ASSFVSGRSTDTQY
13 many TRBV6-5 ASSYLASGKGELF
11 many TRBV29-1 SAGISMNTEAF
9 many TRBV20-1 SAPRQETQY
13 - TRBV3-1 ASSQGTGHIYGYT
11 - TRBV12-3/TRBV12-4 ASSVVMNTEAF
15 many TRBV12-5 ASGWAPWAAEAGEQF
14 - TRBV6-2/TRBV6-3 ASSNSIRRMNTEAF
15 many TRBV4-1 ASSLNLAGGPARTQY
12 many TRBV2 ASSDRSYNSPLH
12 many TRBV4-1 ASSPRGLAYEQY
10 many TRBV10-3 AISAASEKLF
10 many TRBV9 ASSAFKGLQY
13 many TRBV7-9 ASSSRDSSFTEAF
13 - TRBV28 ASSSDRGPPQGYT
11 many TRBV7-7 ASSLGQGRPQH
12 many TRBV28 ASSLAREQETQY
14 many TRBV7-2 ASSYLDRGSSYEQY
12 many TRBV20-1 SASQTGRTDTQY
11 many TRBV6-5 ATLRGTGGEQY
11 many TRBV10-3 AIRAGGPDTQY
13 many TRBV11-2 ASSLRLAGTDTQY